A selection of T cell receptor beta chains follows, all from one sample in a study of T cells after posttransplantation cyclophosphamide. Using immunoSEQ multiplex PCR, the repertoire was profiled, and TCRdb retains in-frame clones only, with some absent. The repertoire consists of some 4,000 clones, none detected only once. The sequencing here drew on PBMCs, taken after allogeneic stem cell transplant with posttransplant cyclophosphamide. The receptors come from a female patient aged 18-30 years who received an allogeneic stem cell transplant from an unrelated donor, was CMV-positive, and had acute GVHD only. The graft donor may be the source of some T cells. Both conserved end residues are trimmed from each CDR3.

v_call	j_call	cdr3_aa
TRBV6-1	TRBJ2-2	ASSLSGTGELF
TRBV30	TRBJ1-4	AWSPQGAANEKLF
TRBV29-1	TRBJ2-7	SVEQDNSYEQY
TRBV6-6	TRBJ1-1	ASSYRDRDTEAF
TRBV9	TRBJ1-1	ASSSNLGGVNTEAF
TRBV27	TRBJ2-3	ASSLLSSGSADTQY
TRBV10-3	TRBJ2-7	AISEVVSSYEQY
TRBV6-1	TRBJ1-2	ASRTTEPNYGYT
TRBV10-2	TRBJ2-5	ASRSQGERGFEQY
TRBV21-1	TRBJ2-4	ARWGGVLKNIQY
TRBV29-1	TRBJ2-3	SVEVGSGSTDTQY
TRBV29-1	TRBJ1-2	SVEDRLGGYT
TRBV5-1	TRBJ2-3	ASSLGGVRTDTQY
TRBV9	TRBJ2-2	ASSVGLLNTGELF
TRBV29-1	TRBJ2-2	SVGTSPGELF
TRBV11-2	TRBJ2-2	ASRRAQGEAGELF
TRBV9	TRBJ2-2	ASSKRLAANTGELF